The sequence of this T cell receptor (beta chain) was determined in a study of shared clonotypes between healthy human individuals. Genomic DNA belonging to each subset was distributed in equal measure over several immunoSEQ plates. Using immunoSEQ multiplex PCR, the repertoire was profiled, and TCRdb retains in-frame clones only, with some absent. The data hold 800,000 to 1,200,000 clones, with more than 75% observed a single time. The germline CDR1 and CDR2 sequences are MDHEN and SYDVKM. The CDR3 has 14 amino acids. Trimming at V came to 5 bases and at J to 8 bases, leaving 8 bases not matched to a gene. A note on this clone: Its antigen is currently unknown.

Study results and caveats: Clonotype sharing among donors, it was expected, would be affected by sequencing depth. Collection of samples was limited to blood; tissue repertoires likely differ.

The rearrangement uses TRBV28 and TRBJ1-2, with 10 bases identical to TRBD1. What was sequenced was memory CD4+ T cells from PBMCs. Noted subset: CD45RA-negative fraction. The TCR originated in a man in his late teens or twenties in good health. Some clones in this sample may be carry-over from other donors' samples. CDR3 loop: CASSPGQGTRGYTF. The CDR3 DNA is TGTGCCAGCAGTCCGGGACAGGGGACGAGAGGCTACACCTTC.